This T cell receptor beta chain was captured in a study of response to subunit inactivated influenza vaccine. Each CDR3 protein is one row after TCRdb ran MiXCR on the RT-PCR reads. The data hold around 190,000 distinct CDR3 sequences, with 14% observed a single time. In germline, CDR1 is SEHNR, CDR2 FQNEAQ (reference sequence). The ends were cut back, 1 base at V and 0 bases at J, with 11 bases in the middle. The CDR3 runs 16 residues. General observations from the study: Authors suggested few new T cells are recruited by each seasonal influenza vaccination.

A word on this clonotype: Antigen specificity is unknown.

V usage is TRBV7-9 and J usage is TRBJ2-3; D gene ambiguous. Sequencing used CD8+ T cells sorted from PBMCs, obtained more than 4 days after vaccination. This clonotype originated in a man aged 45-65 years who received an inactivated influenza vaccine. The CDR3 region has the DNA TGTGCCAGCAGCTTAGGGCAGAACCGAAGCACAGATACGCAGTATTTT. Residues: CASSLGQNRSTDTQYF.